The entry that follows covers one TCR beta chain sequence. This CDR3 has 16 residues. Trimming cost V 4 bases and J 4 bases; bases outside gene matches: 13. The V gene's germline CDR1 is SGHNT and CDR2 YYREEE (reference sequence). The data were obtained in a study of cytomegalovirus exposure and HLA in healthy donors. The PCR was carried out with 60 Vbeta primers and 13 Jbeta primers. Clones were read by immunoSEQ multiplex PCR, and TCRdb kept only the in-frame ones, dropping some. The repertoire holds some 120,000 clones, with around three quarters as singletons. This chain links TRBV5-4 with TRBJ2-5, with 7 bases aligning to TRBD1. The sequence derives from a man aged 18 to 30 in good health and CMV-seronegative. Sequencing was carried out using PBMCs. In nucleotides, the CDR3 is TGTGCCAGCAGCCAAGCCGGGGACAGCAACGTAGAGACCCAGTACTTC. Translated, it gives CASSQAGDSNVETQYF.